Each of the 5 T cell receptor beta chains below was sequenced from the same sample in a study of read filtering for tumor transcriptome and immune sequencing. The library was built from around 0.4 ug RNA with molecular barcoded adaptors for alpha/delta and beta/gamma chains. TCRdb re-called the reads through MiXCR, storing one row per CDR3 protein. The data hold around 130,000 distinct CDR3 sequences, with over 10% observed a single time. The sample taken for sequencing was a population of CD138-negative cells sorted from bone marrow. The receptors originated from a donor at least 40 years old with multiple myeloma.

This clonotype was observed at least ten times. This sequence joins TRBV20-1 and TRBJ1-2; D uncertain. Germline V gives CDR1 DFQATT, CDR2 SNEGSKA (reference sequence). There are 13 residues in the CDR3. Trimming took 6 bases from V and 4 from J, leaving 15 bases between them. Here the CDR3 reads CSATLGAAYGYTF. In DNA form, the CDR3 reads TGCAGTGCGACTTTAGGTGCAGCCTATGGCTACACCTTC.

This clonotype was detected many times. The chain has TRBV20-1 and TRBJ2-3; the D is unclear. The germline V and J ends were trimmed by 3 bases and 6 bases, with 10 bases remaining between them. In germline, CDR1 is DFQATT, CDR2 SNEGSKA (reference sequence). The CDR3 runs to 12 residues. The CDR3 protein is CSASNWADTQYF. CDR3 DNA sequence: TGCAGTGCTAGTAACTGGGCGGATACGCAGTATTTT.

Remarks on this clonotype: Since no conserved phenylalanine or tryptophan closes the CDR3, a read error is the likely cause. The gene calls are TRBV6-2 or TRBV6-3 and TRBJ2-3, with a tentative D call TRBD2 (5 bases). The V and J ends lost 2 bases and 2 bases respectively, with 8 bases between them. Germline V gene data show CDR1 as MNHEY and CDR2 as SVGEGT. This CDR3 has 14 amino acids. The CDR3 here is CASSYRDYTDTQYL. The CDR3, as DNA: TGTGCCAGCAGTTACCGTGACTACACAGATACGCAGTATCTT.

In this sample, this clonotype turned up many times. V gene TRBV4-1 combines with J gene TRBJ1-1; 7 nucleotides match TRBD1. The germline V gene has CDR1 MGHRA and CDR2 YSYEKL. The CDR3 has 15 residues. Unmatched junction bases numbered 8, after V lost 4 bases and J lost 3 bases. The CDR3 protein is CASSRTGMGDTEAFF. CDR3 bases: TGCGCCAGCAGCCGGACAGGAATGGGGGACACTGAAGCTTTCTTT.

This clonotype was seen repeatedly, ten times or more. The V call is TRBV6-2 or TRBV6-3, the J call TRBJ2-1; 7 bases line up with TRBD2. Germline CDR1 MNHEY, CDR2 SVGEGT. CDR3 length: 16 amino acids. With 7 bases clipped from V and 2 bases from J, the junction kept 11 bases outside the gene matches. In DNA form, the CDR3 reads TGTGCCAGCAAGTTCGCATTCGGGACTACCTACAATGAGCAGTTCTTC. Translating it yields CASKFAFGTTYNEQFF.